These 6 T cell receptor beta chains share one sample of origin, sequenced in a study of T cell responses to AZD1222 COVID-19 vaccine. TCRdb's copy holds only in-frame clones and misses some; the assay was immunoSEQ multiplex PCR. The profile shows 120,000 or so clones, roughly 92% of them singletons. The sequencing used peripheral blood, collected 28 days after the second AZD1222 dose. The source is an adult who received the AZD1222 COVID-19 vaccine.

The chain couples TRBV19 to TRBJ2-4, with D perhaps matching TRBD1 (6 bases). This CDR3 comprises 16 residues. Germline CDR1 and CDR2: LNHDA and SQIVND (reference sequence). V was clipped by 5 bases and J by 0 bases, with 14 bases between them. This CDR3 is CASSGGGLIAKNIQYF. DNA of the CDR3: TGTGCCAGTAGTGGGGGCGGGCTCATAGCCAAAAACATTCAGTACTTC.

The V call is TRBV6-5, the J call TRBJ1-1; the D is unclear. V was trimmed by 0 bases and J by 5 bases, leaving 10 bases between them. Germline CDR1 and CDR2: MNHEY and SVGAGI. CDR3 length equals 14 residues. The CDR3 protein is CASSYSNFGTEAFF. The CDR3 DNA reads as TGTGCCAGCAGTTACTCGAATTTTGGGACTGAAGCTTTCTTT.

V and J are TRBV19 and TRBJ1-4, with TRBD1 identical over 10 bases. CDR3 length: 15 residues. The trim removed 5 bases at V and 8 bases at J, leaving 8 bases unmatched. CDR1 is LNHDA and CDR2 is SQIVND in the germline V gene (reference sequence). CDR3 DNA sequence: TGTGCCAGTAGTGCCCCAGACAGGGGGCAAGAAAAACTGTTTTTT. This translates into CASSAPDRGQEKLFF.

This clone appeared once. The chain links TRBV5-1 to TRBJ1-4; D call uncertain. Trimming shortened V by 4 bases and J by 9 bases, and 16 bases separated the two germline ends. The CDR3 totals 14 residues. CDR1 and CDR2 (germline): SGHRS, YFSETQ. This CDR3 is CASSRASEEKKLFF. In DNA form, the CDR3 reads TGCGCCAGCAGCCGCGCCTCCGAGGAGAAAAAACTGTTTTTT.

The chain is built from TRBV29-1 and TRBJ1-4; no definite D call. Germline CDR1 is SQVTM and CDR2 is ANQGSEA. Between the trimmed V and J ends, which lost 6 bases and 3 bases, there was a span of 11 bases. CDR3 size: 13 residues. The CDR3 loop is CSVEELANEKLFF. In DNA form, the CDR3 reads TGCAGCGTGGAGGAGCTCGCTAATGAAAAACTGTTTTTT.

This chain uses TRBV4-1 with TRBJ2-3; 9 bases line up with TRBD2. The junction had 8 bases not matched to a gene; V was cut back by 4 bases and J by 6 bases. This CDR3 has 15 amino acids. The germline gives CDR1 MGHRA, CDR2 YSYEKL. The CDR3 reads CASSPQAGGPDTQYF. The CDR3 DNA sequence: TGCGCCAGCAGCCCCCAGGCGGGGGGGCCCGATACGCAGTATTTT.